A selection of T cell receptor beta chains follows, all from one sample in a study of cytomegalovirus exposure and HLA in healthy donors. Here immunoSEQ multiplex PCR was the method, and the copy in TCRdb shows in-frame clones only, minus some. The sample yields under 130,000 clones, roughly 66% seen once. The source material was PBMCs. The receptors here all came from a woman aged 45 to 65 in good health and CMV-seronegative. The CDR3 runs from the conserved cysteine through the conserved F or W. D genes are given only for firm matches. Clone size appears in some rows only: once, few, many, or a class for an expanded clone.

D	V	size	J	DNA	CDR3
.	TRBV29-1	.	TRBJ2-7	TGCTCACAAGGGGCAGTTATTTCCTACGAGCAGTACTTC	CSQGAVISYEQYF
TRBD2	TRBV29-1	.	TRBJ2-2	TGCAGCGTTAGGGGGCAGGTAGCGGGAGGTACCGGGGAGCTGTTTTTT	CSVRGQVAGGTGELFF
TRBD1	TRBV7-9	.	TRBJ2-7	TGTGCCAGCAGCCCCGACAGGGGCCACGAGCAGTACTTC	CASSPDRGHEQYF
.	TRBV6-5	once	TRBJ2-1	TGTGCCACATGGCGGCAGGGAGGAAATGAGCAGTTCTTC	CATWRQGGNEQFF
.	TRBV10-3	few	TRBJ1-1	TGTGCCATCAGTGAAGGGCAGGGGAACACTGAAGCTTTCTTT	CAISEGQGNTEAFF
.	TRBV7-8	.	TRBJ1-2	TGTGCCAGCAGCTTAGCAGAGGTCTATGGCTACACCTTC	CASSLAEVYGYTF
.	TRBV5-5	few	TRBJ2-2	TGTGCCAGCAGCTTGGGGACTAACACCGGGGAGCTGTTTTTT	CASSLGTNTGELFF
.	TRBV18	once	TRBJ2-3	TGTGCCAGCTCACCACGACCGGGGATTGGGGATACGCAGTATTTT	CASSPRPGIGDTQYF
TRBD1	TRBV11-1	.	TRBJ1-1	TGTGCCAGCAGCTTCGGGACAGGGGCCACTGAAGCTTTCTTT	CASSFGTGATEAFF
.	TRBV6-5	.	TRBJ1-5	TGTGCCAGCATGCGGGGAGGAAGCAATCAGCCCCAGCATTTT	CASMRGGSNQPQHF
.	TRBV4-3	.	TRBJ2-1	TGCGCCAGCAGCCAAGATAATTGGTGGAGCTCCTACAATGAGCAGTTCTTC	CASSQDNWWSSYNEQFF
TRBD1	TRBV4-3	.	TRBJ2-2	TGCGCCAGCAGCCAAAAAGACAGGGGGCGAGTGGCCGGGGAGCTGTTTTTT	CASSQKDRGRVAGELFF
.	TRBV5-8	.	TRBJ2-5	TGTGCCAGCAGCTTGGCCTTCCTTGGCCCCGAAGAGACCCAGTACTTC	CASSLAFLGPEETQYF
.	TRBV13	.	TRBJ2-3	TGTGCCAGCAGCAAGGGGTTGGCCTACACAGATACGCAGTATTTT	CASSKGLAYTDTQYF
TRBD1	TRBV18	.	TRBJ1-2	TGTGCCAGCTCACCCGACACAGGGGGCGATCATGGCTACACCTTC	CASSPDTGGDHGYTF
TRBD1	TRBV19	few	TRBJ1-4	TGTGCCAGTAGTCCGCAGGGTGCAGGGGGTGAAAAACTGTTTTTT	CASSPQGAGGEKLFF
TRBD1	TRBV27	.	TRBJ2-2	TGTGCCAGCAGTTTAGCGCAGGGGGCTTACACCGGGGAGCTGTTTTTT	CASSLAQGAYTGELFF
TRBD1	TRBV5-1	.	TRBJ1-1	TGCGCCAGCAGATCCGGGACAGGGGCTGCGGAAGCTTTCTTT	CASRSGTGAAEAFF
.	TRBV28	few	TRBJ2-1	TGTGCCAGCAGTCCCACCCGTCTAGCGAGTCTCAATTTGTTCTTC	CASSPTRLASLNLFF
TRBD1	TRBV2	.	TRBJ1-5	TGTGCCAGCAGTGATGACCCGGGAGGGGGCTTGAATCAGCCCCAGCATTTT	CASSDDPGGGLNQPQHF
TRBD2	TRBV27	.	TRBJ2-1	TGTGCCAGCAGTCCCGAGACTAGCAGAGACTACAATGAGCAGTTCTTC	CASSPETSRDYNEQFF
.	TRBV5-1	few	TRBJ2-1	TGCGCCAGCAGGGAGGGGGCTGAGCAGTTCTTC	CASREGAEQFF
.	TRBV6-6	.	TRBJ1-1	TGTGCCAGCACCAGACTGAGGGACACTGAAGCTTTCTTT	CASTRLRDTEAFF
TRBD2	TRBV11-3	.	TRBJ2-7	TGTGCCAGCAGCCCCTACGGAGCGGGAGGGGGATTCGAGCAGTACTTC	CASSPYGAGGGFEQYF
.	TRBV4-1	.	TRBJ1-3	TGCGCCAGCAGCCTAGGGGAGGGTTCTCGGTCTGGAAACACCATATATTTT	CASSLGEGSRSGNTIYF
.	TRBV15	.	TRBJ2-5	TGTGCCACCAGCAGAGTAAGAGCGGCCCATGGGACCCAGTACTTC	CATSRVRAAHGTQYF
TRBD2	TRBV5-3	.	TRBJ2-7	TGTGCCAGAAGCTCGAAACTAGCGACGTCCTACGAGCAGTACTTC	CARSSKLATSYEQYF
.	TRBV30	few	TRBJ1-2	TGTGCCTGGAGTGTACAACCCAACAACCCAAGCTACACCTTC	CAWSVQPNNPSYTF
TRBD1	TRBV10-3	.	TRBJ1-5	TGTGCCATCAGTGATGGACAGGTCCCCCAGCATTTT	CAISDGQVPQHF
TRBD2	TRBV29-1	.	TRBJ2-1	TGCAGCGTGATGGGGCGGGAGTCCTACAATGAGCAGTTCTTC	CSVMGRESYNEQFF
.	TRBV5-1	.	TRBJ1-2	TGCGCCAGCAGTCTTCGTACAGCCGATGGCTACACCTTC	CASSLRTADGYTF
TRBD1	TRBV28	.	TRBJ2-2	TGTGCCAGCAGTTTCGCGGGTGGACAGGGGTACGCCGGGGAGCTGTTTTTT	CASSFAGGQGYAGELFF